This is a list of T cell receptor beta chains from one sample in a study of blood T cells in healthy people across ages. TCRdb called the 5' RACE reads again in MiXCR, with one record for every CDR3 protein. The table lists approximately 770,000 distinct CDR3 sequences, 58% of them singletons, with 20% to 25% in the top ten. Sample: blood. These receptor sequences come from a man younger than 40 in good health. Both conserved end residues are part of each CDR3. A D gene is named only where the DNA matches it firmly.

v_gene | d_gene | CDR3aa
TRBV7-2 | - | CASSLVSFSNTEAFF
TRBV20-1 | - | CSASDGGRETQYF
TRBV28 | TRBD1 | CASERPRTGGTGGETQYF
TRBV14 | - | CASSQVGAWEQYF
TRBV29-1 | TRBD2 | CSVAGASRRGTDTQYF
TRBV7-6 | TRBD2 | CASSPRGSLLGANVLTF
TRBV20-1 | - | CSASDRDQGYGYTF
TRBV10-3 | - | CAISSDSGANVLTF
TRBV29-1 | - | CSASEVGDGYTF
TRBV6-1 | - | CASSERENQPQHF
TRBV6-5 | - | CASSYRGRYGYTF
TRBV3-1 | - | CASSPGVGAYEQYF
TRBV2 | TRBD1 | CASLGQDYNQPQHF
TRBV20-1 | - | CSARILGTLSDTQYF
TRBV4-2 | TRBD2 | CASSHPPGGSIYNEQFF
TRBV20-1 | - | CSAIISSSNQETQYF
TRBV4-2 | TRBD2 | CASSQAWAGGVTDTQYF
TRBV4-3 | - | CASSQAGVRETQYF
TRBV29-1 | - | CSLGTGENTQYF
TRBV28 | TRBD1 | CASSFRVGGANYGYTF
TRBV20-1 | - | CSASPLRGNTEAFF
TRBV6-6 | - | CASSYGEISPLHF